The T cell receptor (beta chain) described here comes from a study of blood T cells in healthy people across ages. Study-level findings and limits: Whereas aged donors had fewer naive CD4+ cells, long-lived donors had more of them and higher diversity.

The sample holds a few counts of this clonotype. The target antigen is unknown. Primers used in a second PCR of about 7 to 12 cycles were a sample-barcoded 5' primer and a J-beta primer mix. MiXCR, run by TCRdb on the 5' RACE reads, gives a single entry per CDR3 protein. This sample has about 780,000 distinct CDR3 sequences, with 35% to 50% found just once. V lost 5 bases to trimming and J lost 4 bases; unmatched junction nucleotides: 4. The CDR3 runs to 13 residues. Germline V gene data show CDR1 as DFQATT and CDR2 as SNEGSKA (reference sequence). The sequence was obtained from a man at least 80 years old in good health. The chain carries TRBV20-1 and TRBJ1-2; 10 nucleotides align to TRBD1. Sequencing was carried out using blood. The CDR3 bases are TGCAGTGCTCCCCGGGACAGGGGCTATGGCTACACCTTC. This translates into CSAPRDRGYGYTF.